This is a list of T cell receptor beta chains from one sample in a study of T cells expressing NK-cell markers. TCRdb re-called the 5' RACE reads and catalogs CDR3 proteins one per entry, DNA excluded. Recorded for this sample: about 390,000 distinct CDR3 sequences. Material for sequencing was blood T cells: a sorted CD56 or NKG2C T cell subset, CD4+ or CD8+ T cells, or bulk PBMC T cells (not recorded which). The receptors were gathered from a woman between 45 and 60 years old in good health. Both conserved end residues are part of each CDR3.

TRBV12-3/TRBV12-4	TRBJ1-6	CASSGTGNNSPLHF
TRBV5-8	TRBJ1-5	CASEPDRSNQPQHF
TRBV5-1	TRBJ2-3	CASSLALAGVGDTQYF
TRBV5-6	TRBJ2-1	CASSNIAGGTGYNEQFF
TRBV5-1	TRBJ2-7	CASSPANGYEQYF
TRBV29-1	TRBJ2-1	CSATGNSYNEQFF
TRBV5-1	TRBJ1-4	CASSLIGVVSTNEKLFF
TRBV29-1	TRBJ1-1	CSVGVGGNTEAFF
TRBV20-1	TRBJ2-7	CSAFPESSYEQYF
TRBV29-1	TRBJ2-1	CSVTGLLQKQFF
TRBV18	TRBJ2-5	CASSPSSGEKETQYF
TRBV12-3/TRBV12-4	TRBJ2-2	CASSPQHTGELFF
TRBV19	TRBJ2-1	CASRVGTNEQFF
TRBV25-1	TRBJ2-1	CASSEGGSDEQFF
TRBV27	TRBJ1-2	CASSAQTNYGYTF
TRBV2	TRBJ2-1	CASSLAGLSNEQFF
TRBV5-1	TRBJ2-7	CASSPGLAGALYEQYF
TRBV12-3/TRBV12-4	TRBJ2-2	CASSLRASTGELFF
TRBV12-3/TRBV12-4	TRBJ1-5	CASSLISGREPQHF
TRBV30	TRBJ1-5	CAWSVGSGGHQPQHF
TRBV29-1	TRBJ1-1	CSAGLGATEAFF
TRBV7-2	TRBJ2-2	CASSREVAGVGTGELFF
TRBV20-1	TRBJ1-1	CSAQANPGRGRTEAFF
TRBV12-5	TRBJ2-7	CASAPQGAYEQYF
TRBV4-2	TRBJ1-2	CASSQDGLFREGVGGYTF
TRBV6-5	TRBJ2-1	CASSQRSGRAGDEQFF
TRBV4-2	TRBJ2-3	CASSQDGRTSDSDTQYF
TRBV12-3/TRBV12-4	TRBJ1-2	CASSVGDGYTF
TRBV5-4	TRBJ2-7	CASSREARGSFDEQYF
TRBV5-1	TRBJ1-3	CASSLAAPDFGNTIYF